Given below is one TCR beta chain in context. This clone was observed a single time. Its target antigen remains unknown. No much larger clone is present one base from it, and per-base qualities are unavailable. The sample's time point label, decoded: around 22 weeks on oral tofacitinib. In light of the paper, this sample's treatment or condition label describes: oral pan-JAK inhibitor, 5-10 mg twice daily. Peripheral blood and lesional scalp punch biopsies were obtained from patients with alopecia areata. After PBMCs were isolated by density centrifugation and stained for CD3, CD4 and CD8, a FACSAria was used to sort CD4+ and CD8+ T cells. The CDR3 runs 14 residues from the cysteine to the phenylalanine. The CDR3 DNA has 42 bases and is translated from base 1. CDR1 and CDR2, per the germline V gene, are SGHTA and FQGNSA. V drops 5 bases and J drops 4 bases, leaving 14 bases in between. The source of the sample is a study of CD8+ T cells in alopecia areata (dated by TCRdb to 2017 to 2018). The study in broad terms: Treated patients were enrolled in an open-label pilot trial of oral tofacitinib at 5 to 10 mg twice daily for moderate-to-severe alopecia areata. Disease severity in treated patients was measured with the SALT score, which quantifies the percentage of affected scalp surface area. RNA was obtained with the PAXgene miRNA kit for fixed scalp, the miRNeasy kit for PBMCs, and the RNeasy kit for mouse skin. On the human side, TCRbeta sequencing was run on scalp tissue and on sorted CD4+ and CD8+ peripheral blood T cells from healthy controls and from alopecia areata patients with either patchy or totalis/universalis disease. Tofacitinib was given for 6 to 18 months, followed by 6 months of follow-up off drug to assess delayed response and recurrence. High-throughput TCRbeta sequencing was used to examine T cell clonal expansion in alopecia areata in both the C3H/HeJ mouse model and human patients. Scalp clonality was compared across normal scalp (n=4), patchy alopecia areata scalp (n=8), and alopecia totalis/universalis scalp (n=8). TCRbeta CDR3 regions were amplified by immunoSEQ multiplex PCR with 35 Vbeta forward and 13 Jbeta reverse primers. Biopsies were taken from tofacitinib-treated patients at baseline and again at 4 and 24 weeks into treatment, and several of those patients also had a later scalp biopsy.

The library was produced with the immunoSEQ multiplex PCR assay. To provide template for TCR sequencing, every sample had RNA extracted and reverse transcribed into cDNA. SuperScript III was used for first-strand cDNA synthesis, primed with a 2:1 mix of oligo-dT and random hexamers. Amplification bias was assessed with a synthetic immune receptor repertoire, and residual bias was removed computationally. Per the original workflow: Raw reads were preprocessed to remove errors, and CDR3 was defined according to IMGT conventions as the region from the conserved cysteine to phenylalanine. To get clonality, Shannon entropy was normalized by log2 of the number of productive unique TCRs and the result was subtracted from 1. Whether each scalp clone was CD4 or CD8 was inferred by checking scalp TCRbeta sequences against the CD4 and CD8 repertoires from sorted blood. The immuneACCESS repertoire file appears here via TCRdb, limited to in-frame rearrangements. These files lack a portion of the clones; in checked studies, under half of the deficit traces to unresolved V genes, and the cause of the others is not known. The V and J calls and clone size were taken over from that table, and D and trimming were inferred from the DNA. The sample includes 60,000 to 85,000 clones, with approximately 66% observed a single time. The ten largest account for around 22% of the sample.

Overall study results and their limits: Lesional scalp, especially in alopecia totalis/universalis, showed higher clonality and more expanded CD8+ clones than normal scalp, suggesting antigenic drive. Unlike mouse skin, which is dominated by gammadelta T cells, normal human skin has resident alphabeta T cells that are also sequenced, and this complicates analysis of the scalp TCR repertoire. Shared TCR sequences between patients were less evident than in mice, which may be partly attributable to HLA diversity in the patient population. During tofacitinib treatment, many expanded lesional clones stuck around in both scalp and blood, and this persistence may partly explain why relapse happens after treatment is stopped. Tofacitinib significantly lowered scalp clonality and the number of expanded CD8+ clones among the top 100 scalp clones. The treated cohort was small, with a single nonresponder, so links between baseline CD8+ expansion and response need larger studies.

This material consisted of CD8+ T cells sorted from blood, taken at week 24, from a patient treated with tofacitinib. The chain employs TRBV7-2 and TRBJ2-5; the D gene cannot be resolved reliably. The origin of this receptor is a human donor with alopecia areata. The nucleotide sequence is TGTGCCAGCAGCCTAGACCGAATGGCAGAGACCCAGTACTTC. This gives the protein CASSLDRMAETQYF.